These 19 T cell receptor beta chains were sequenced from one sample in a study of T cell responses to AZD1222 COVID-19 vaccine. TCRdb's copy holds only in-frame clones and misses some; the assay was immunoSEQ multiplex PCR. The sample carries roughly 77,000 clones, 70% to 90% recorded once. This material consisted of peripheral blood, taken on day 0 of MenACWY control vaccination. The receptors come from an adult in good health.

The V and J genes are TRBV6-2 or TRBV6-3 and TRBJ1-1; D call uncertain. This CDR3 comprises 12 residues. The germline CDR1 and CDR2 sequences are MNHEY and SVGEGT. With 5 bases removed from V and 6 bases from J, the gap between germline ends came to 10 bases. The chain's CDR3 is CASSLRPAEAFF. In nucleotides, the CDR3 is TGTGCCAGCAGTCTCAGACCGGCTGAAGCTTTCTTT.

The V call is TRBV11-2, the J call TRBJ2-7; no reliable D call. The CDR3 spans 11 residues. Germline V gene lookup returns CDR1 SGHAT and CDR2 FQNNGV. V was shortened by 1 base and J by 8 bases, with 6 bases between the two germline ends. The CDR3 nucleotides are TGTGCCAGCAGCTTAGGGGTGAAGCAGTACTTC. Amino acid sequence: CASSLGVKQYF.

The rearrangement links TRBV15 to TRBJ1-1, with TRBD1 as a possible D gene (6 bases). Germline V CDR1 and CDR2: LNHNV, YYDKDF (reference sequence). The CDR3 loop spans 14 amino acids. Trimming stripped 4 bases from V and 1 base from J, with 10 bases between. CDR3 in amino acids: CATSTRTANTEAFF. The CDR3 nucleotides are TGTGCCACCAGCACCCGGACAGCGAACACTGAAGCTTTCTTT.

CDR3 region: CASSRTEAYGYTF. The CDR3 DNA follows: TGTGCCAGCAGCCGAACGGAAGCCTATGGCTACACCTTC. This chain joins TRBV7-9 and TRBJ1-2; D remains unclear. The CDR3 covers 13 residues. The V end was cut by 5 bases, the J end by 4 bases, with 11 bases between. CDR1 SEHNR and CDR2 FQNEAQ come from the germline V gene (reference sequence).

This clone was observed a handful of times. CDR3 sequence: CASSRRDRVSTEAFF. In DNA form, the CDR3 reads TGTGCCAGCAGCCGCCGGGACAGGGTTTCCACTGAAGCTTTCTTT. The chain joins TRBV6-2 or TRBV6-3 to TRBJ1-1; 9 nucleotides agree with TRBD1. V lost 6 bases, J lost 4 bases, and 9 bases stayed unmatched. The CDR3 sequence is 15 residues long. Germline CDR1 and CDR2: MNHEY and SVGEGT.

This chain connects TRBV24-1 to TRBJ2-5; 10 nucleotides match TRBD2. This CDR3 has 18 amino acids. CDR1 and CDR2 (germline): KGHDR, SFDVKD. Losses at the gene ends were 0 bases for V and 0 bases for J; bases not matched to a gene: 6. CDR3 region: CATSDLEGGLAHQETQYF. Here the CDR3 DNA reads TGTGCCACCAGTGATTTGGAAGGGGGACTAGCGCACCAAGAGACCCAGTACTTC.

The chain combines TRBV7-8 with TRBJ2-1; TRBD1 matches 11 bases. The CDR3 has 14 amino acids. CDR1 is SGHVS, CDR2 FQNEAQ, per germline. Unmatched junction bases numbered 6, after V lost 6 bases and J lost 8 bases. DNA of the CDR3: TGTGCCAGCAGACGGACAGGGGGCCGGGATGAGCAGTTCTTC. It codes for CASRRTGGRDEQFF. The full variable domain, completed using reference TRBV7-8 and TRBJ2-1, is GAGVSQSPRYKVAKRGQDVALRCDPISGHVSLFWYQQALGQGPEFLTYFQNEAQLDKSGLPSDRFFAERPEGSVSTLKIQRTQQEDSAVYLCASRRTGGRDEQFFGPGTRLTVL.

The chain couples TRBV27 to TRBJ1-2, with TRBD1 as a possible D gene (5 bases). Trimming left V 0 bases short and J 4 bases short, with 12 bases between. The CDR3 consists of 15 residues. Germline loops: CDR1 MNHEY, CDR2 SMNVEV (reference sequence). The CDR3 region is CASSLSVRDGYGYTF. The CDR3 region has the DNA TGTGCCAGCAGTTTATCGGTGCGGGACGGCTATGGCTACACCTTC.

The table lists this clone with a few counts. The chain recombines TRBV6-5 with TRBJ2-1, with D uncertain. Germline CDR1 reads MNHEY; CDR2 reads SVGAGI. The CDR3 contains 14 residues. Trimming took off 8 bases at V and 0 bases at J, with 11 bases between the two ends. CDR3 coding DNA: TGTGCCAGCCAAGGTAGGAGCTCCTACAATGAGCAGTTCTTC. Its translation: CASQGRSSYNEQFF.

This clone came up once. J is TRBJ1-6 and V is TRBV27; D unclear. This CDR3 comprises 14 residues. In germline, CDR1 is MNHEY, CDR2 SMNVEV (reference sequence). The V gene lost 6 bases and the J gene lost 7 bases, with 13 bases spanning the gap. The CDR3 region has the DNA TGTGCCAGCAGCCTACTCCCATACAATTCACCCCTCCACTTT. Translated: CASSLLPYNSPLHF.

This chain uses TRBV5-6 with TRBJ2-1; D is undetermined. This CDR3 has 12 amino acids. Per the germline V gene, CDR1 is SGHDT and CDR2 is YYEEEE. V lost 1 base and J 4 bases, leaving 3 bases between the germline ends. For the CDR3, the DNA is TGTGCCAGCAGCTTGATTTACAATGAGCAGTTCTTC. It encodes CASSLIYNEQFF.

The CDR3 spells CASSQDRHNEQFF. The CDR3 DNA reads TGTGCCAGCAGCCAAGATCGTCATAATGAGCAGTTCTTC. The chain links TRBV14 to TRBJ2-1; D remains unclear. V was trimmed by 0 bases and J by 7 bases, leaving 7 bases between them. The CDR3 covers 13 residues. CDR1 and CDR2 (germline): SGHDN, FVKESK.

In its sample, this clone was seen once. The rearrangement joins TRBV5-5 to TRBJ1-2; no reliable D call. Trimming left V 0 bases short and J 4 bases short, with 10 bases between. CDR1 is SGHKS and CDR2 is YYEKEE in the germline V gene (reference sequence). The CDR3 is made up of 14 amino acids. CDR3 nucleotides: TGTGCCAGCAGCTTGGATTCAGGCAGCTATGGCTACACCTTC. This translates into CASSLDSGSYGYTF.

This rearrangement joins TRBV30 to TRBJ2-2, with 8 positions matching TRBD2. Germline trimming cut 6 bases from V and 4 bases from J; bases unmatched to any gene: 13. The CDR3 contains 16 residues. The V gene's germline CDR1 is GTSNPN and CDR2 SVGIG (reference sequence). DNA of the CDR3: TGTGCCTGCCCACCTCGGGGGGGGCTTAGCACCGGGGAGCTGTTTTTT. Translating it yields CACPPRGGLSTGELFF.

J is TRBJ1-4 and V is TRBV10-3; unclear D gene. CDR1 and CDR2 (germline): ENHRY, SYGVKD. V lost 10 bases and J lost 7, with 13 bases in between. The CDR3 sequence is 12 residues long. DNA of the CDR3: TGTGCCACCAGGAGCGGCAGTGAAAAACTGTTTTTT. It yields the protein CATRSGSEKLFF.

This clone was detected only once. CDR3 sequence (DNA): TGCGCCAGCAGCTCCGGGACAGCCAGAAAGTGGTACGAGCAGTACTTC. Its translation: CASSSGTARKWYEQYF. V usage is TRBV5-1 and J usage is TRBJ2-7; 7 bases match TRBD1. Looked up from germline, CDR1 is SGHRS and CDR2 is YFSETQ. The junction had 13 bases not matched to a gene; V was cut back by 3 bases and J by 4 bases. CDR3 length equals 16 residues.

This chain connects TRBV19 to TRBJ1-4; D unresolved. CDR3 length: 14 residues. V was shortened by 3 bases and J by 8 bases, with 13 bases between the two germline ends. Looked up from germline, CDR1 is LNHDA and CDR2 is SQIVND (reference sequence). CDR3 sequence: CASSIPGGEEKLFF. The CDR3 DNA reads as TGTGCCAGTAGTATCCCAGGCGGTGAGGAAAAACTGTTTTTT.

The chain is built from TRBV4-2 and TRBJ2-1; 11 bases are a match to TRBD2. Trimming took 2 bases from V and 5 from J; bases not matched to a gene: 2. This CDR3 is built from 15 residues. Per germline, CDR1 LGHNA and CDR2 YNFKEQ. The CDR3: CASSQLAGGDNEQFF. CDR3 in DNA: TGTGCCAGCAGCCAACTAGCGGGGGGAGACAATGAGCAGTTCTTC.

The genes are TRBV29-1 and TRBJ2-1, with no clear D. The germline V gene encodes CDR1 SQVTM and CDR2 ANQGSEA. CDR3 size: 12 residues. Trimming shortened V by 0 bases and J by 5 bases, and 5 bases separated the two germline ends. The CDR3 bases are TGCAGCGTTGAAGAGAAAAACAATGAGCAGTTCTTC. Translation gives CSVEEKNNEQFF.